This T cell receptor beta chain was identified in a study of T-cell memory formation after mild COVID-19. Points from the study as a whole: Balance between CD4 and CD8 was seen in clones contracting day 15 to 85, and a CD4+ lean was seen in later expanders. The authors left the SARS-CoV-2 specificity of second-wave clones peaking on day 37 unconfirmed. Cross-reactive memory appears to have joined, as suggested by some responding clones showing up in pre-infection memory.

The CDR3 covers 16 residues. With 6 bases removed from V and 2 bases from J, the gap between germline ends came to 17 bases. Germline values: CDR1 MNHEY, CDR2 SVGAGI. TCRalpha and TCRbeta libraries used 5'RACE with constant-segment primers and UMIs. Each CDR3 protein gets one entry after TCRdb re-called the 5' RACE reads with MiXCR. This table holds 540,000 or so distinct CDR3 sequences, about 20% found once. Turning to this clonotype: What it binds is unknown.

The source material was PBMCs or a T cell subset sorted from them (not recorded which). This TCR was sampled from an adult woman who had mild COVID-19 (a few samples of this study predate the infection). Cell type and time point are not known. The V and J genes are TRBV6-5 and TRBJ1-5; the D is unclear. The CDR3 loop is CASSRSWAVRNQPQHF. The DNA of the CDR3 is TGTGCCAGCAGCCGCTCCTGGGCTGTGCGCAATCAGCCCCAGCATTTT.